This T cell receptor beta chain was documented in a study of shared clonotypes between healthy human individuals. Germline values: CDR1 SGHVS, CDR2 FNYEAQ. This CDR3 has 16 amino acids. V trimming: 4 bases; J trimming: 4 bases; junction bases outside the gene matches: 3. Whole-study results and caveats: Richness estimates generally favored naive over memory subsets.

Replicate sorted-subset PCRs were loaded with 150 to 250 ng DNA, 31,000 or so T cell genomes. Original processing methods: ImmunoSEQ sequences covered only the junction and lacked quality scores; filtering therefore differed. Profiled with immunoSEQ multiplex PCR; TCRdb holds only in-frame clones, not every one. That table supplies the V and J calls and clone size; D and trimming were determined from the DNA. The data show 2.3 million or so clones, with 93% seen just once and 0.35% to 0.5% held by the top ten. Points on this clone: What it binds is not known.

The receptor was derived from a man younger than 30 in good health. Some clones in this sample may be carry-over from other donors' samples. The chain links TRBV7-6 to TRBJ2-5; 16 nucleotides match TRBD2. Sequencing used naive CD4+ T cells from PBMCs. The subset is: CD45RA+ positively selected. CDR3 in DNA: TGTGCCAGCAGCTCGGGACTAGCGGGAGGGCGAGAGACCCAGTACTTC. It encodes CASSSGLAGGRETQYF. Variable domain in full (rest from reference TRBV7-6 and TRBJ2-5): GAGVSQSPRYKVTKRGQDVALRCDPISGHVSLYWYRQALGQGPEFLTYFNYEAQQDKSGLPNDRFSAERPEGSISTLTIQRTEQRDSAMYRCASSSGLAGGRETQYFGPGTRLLVL.